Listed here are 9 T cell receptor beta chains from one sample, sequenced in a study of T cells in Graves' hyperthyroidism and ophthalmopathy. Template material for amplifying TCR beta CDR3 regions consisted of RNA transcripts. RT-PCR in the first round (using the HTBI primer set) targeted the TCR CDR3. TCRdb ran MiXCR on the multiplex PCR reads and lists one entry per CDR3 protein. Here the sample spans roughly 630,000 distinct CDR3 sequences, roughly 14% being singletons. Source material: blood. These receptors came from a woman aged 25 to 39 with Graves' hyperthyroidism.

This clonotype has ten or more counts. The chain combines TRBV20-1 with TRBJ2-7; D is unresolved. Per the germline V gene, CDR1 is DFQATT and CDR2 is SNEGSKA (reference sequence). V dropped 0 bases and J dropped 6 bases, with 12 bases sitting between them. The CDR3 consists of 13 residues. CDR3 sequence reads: CSAREVRVGEQYF. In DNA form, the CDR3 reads TGCAGTGCTAGAGAGGTTAGGGTGGGCGAGCAGTACTTC.

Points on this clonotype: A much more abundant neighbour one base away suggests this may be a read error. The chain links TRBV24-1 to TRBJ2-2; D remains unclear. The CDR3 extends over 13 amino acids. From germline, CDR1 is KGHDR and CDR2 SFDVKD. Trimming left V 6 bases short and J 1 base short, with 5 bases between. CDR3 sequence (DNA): TGTGCCACCAGTAGACAGAACACCGGGGAGCTGTTTTTT. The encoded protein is CATSRQNTGELFF.

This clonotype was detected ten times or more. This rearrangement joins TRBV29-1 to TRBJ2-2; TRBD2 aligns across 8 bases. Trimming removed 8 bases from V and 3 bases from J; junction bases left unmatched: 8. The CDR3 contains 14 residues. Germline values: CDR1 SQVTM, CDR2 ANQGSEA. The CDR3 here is CSFRGGRDTGELFF. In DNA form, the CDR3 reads TGCAGCTTTCGGGGGGGGCGAGACACCGGGGAGCTGTTTTTT.

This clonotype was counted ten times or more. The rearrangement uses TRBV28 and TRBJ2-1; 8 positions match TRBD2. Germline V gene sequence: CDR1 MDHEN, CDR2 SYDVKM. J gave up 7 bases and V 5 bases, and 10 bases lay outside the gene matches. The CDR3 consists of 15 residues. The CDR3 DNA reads TGTGCCAGCAGTAGCGGGAGCTTAGCAGGGAATGAGCAGTTCTTC. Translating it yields CASSSGSLAGNEQFF.

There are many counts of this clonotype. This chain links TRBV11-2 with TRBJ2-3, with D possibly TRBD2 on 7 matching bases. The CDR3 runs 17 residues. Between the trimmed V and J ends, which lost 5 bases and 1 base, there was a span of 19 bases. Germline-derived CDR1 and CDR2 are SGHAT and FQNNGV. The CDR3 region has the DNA TGTGCCAGCAGCCCTAGGGGGGGAGAAAAGGGCACAGATACGCAGTATTTT. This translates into CASSPRGGEKGTDTQYF.

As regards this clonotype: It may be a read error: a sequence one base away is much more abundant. In DNA, the CDR3 is TGCGCCAGCTGCTCAGCGAGGGACATGTTTCGGGGCGAGCAGTACTTC. Residues: CASCSARDMFRGEQYF. The chain carries TRBV5-1 and TRBJ2-7, with D possibly matching TRBD1 (6 bases). With 7 bases removed from V and 6 bases from J, the gap between germline ends came to 26 bases. Germline values: CDR1 SGHRS, CDR2 YFSETQ. This CDR3 is built from 16 residues. Based on the CDR3 plus reference TRBV5-1 and TRBJ2-7, the full variable domain is KAGVTQTPRYLIKTRGQQVTLSCSPISGHRSVSWYQQTPGQGLQFLFEYFSETQRNKGNFPGRFSGRQFSNSRSEMNVSTLELGDSALYLCASCSARDMFRGEQYFGPGTRLTVT.

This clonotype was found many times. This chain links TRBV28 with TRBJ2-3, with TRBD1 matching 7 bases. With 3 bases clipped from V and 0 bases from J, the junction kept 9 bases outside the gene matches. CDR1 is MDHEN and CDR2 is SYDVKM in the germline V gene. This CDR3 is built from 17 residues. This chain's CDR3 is CASSFVRQGSSTDTQYF. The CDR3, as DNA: TGTGCCAGCAGTTTCGTACGACAGGGATCTAGCACAGATACGCAGTATTTT.

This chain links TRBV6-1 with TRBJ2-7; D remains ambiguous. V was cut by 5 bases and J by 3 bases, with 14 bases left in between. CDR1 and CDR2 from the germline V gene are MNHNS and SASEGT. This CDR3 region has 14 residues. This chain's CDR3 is CASSYSRQFYEQYF. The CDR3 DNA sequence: TGTGCCAGCAGTTATTCTCGGCAATTCTACGAGCAGTACTTC.

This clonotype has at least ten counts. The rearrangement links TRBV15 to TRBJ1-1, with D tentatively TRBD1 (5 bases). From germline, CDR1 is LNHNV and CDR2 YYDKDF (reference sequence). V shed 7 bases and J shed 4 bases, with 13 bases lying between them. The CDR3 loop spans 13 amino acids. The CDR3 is CATKQDLVTEAFF. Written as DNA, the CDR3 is TGTGCCACCAAACAGGATTTGGTCACTGAAGCTTTCTTT.